Given below is one TCR beta chain in context. This sample stems from a study of technical replicates of blood from several donors. The CDR3 is made up of 14 amino acids. The ends were cut back, 4 bases at V and 2 bases at J, with 12 bases in the middle. The germline V gene encodes CDR1 LGHNA and CDR2 YSLEER. Produced via immunoSEQ multiplex PCR; TCRdb's table is partial and in-frame only. There are roughly 87,000 clones in the sample; over 75% occur only once, and approximately 0.42% lies in the top ten. The chain combines TRBV4-3 with TRBJ2-7, with a tentative D call TRBD2 (7 bases). The receptor's source is a human donor in good health. Source material: T cells isolated from PBMCs. Here the CDR3 DNA reads TGCGCCAGCAGCCCTAAGGGGGGGCCCTACGAGCAGTACTTC. Translating gives CASSPKGGPYEQYF.